These 8 T cell receptor beta chains originate from one sample sequenced in a study of lymphopenia after photon versus proton radiotherapy. Produced via immunoSEQ multiplex PCR; TCRdb's table is partial and in-frame only. The sample includes about 83,000 clones, more than 70% of them seen just once. Sequenced here: peripheral blood, sampled from a patient treated with proton-based radiotherapy. The receptors originated from a man between 60 and 75 years old with pancreatic cancer.

With respect to this clone: Other DNA sequences of this sample code for an identical CDR3. V usage is TRBV6-5 and J usage is TRBJ1-2, with a possible D match to TRBD1 (5 bases). The V end lost 2 bases, the J end lost 3 bases, and 7 bases lay between the germline ends. This CDR3 has 13 residues. The germline V gene encodes CDR1 MNHEY and CDR2 SVGAGI. The CDR3 sequence is CASSYEGDYGYTF. The CDR3 DNA sequence: TGTGCCAGCAGTTACGAAGGGGACTATGGCTACACCTTC.

The gene calls are TRBV14 and TRBJ2-7, with D tentatively TRBD1 (5 bases). The CDR3 length is 14 residues. V was pared by 3 bases and J by 3 bases, with 12 bases between. Per germline, CDR1 SGHDN and CDR2 FVKESK. The CDR3, as DNA: TGTGCCAGCAGCCACCGACAGAGACACTACGAGCAGTACTTC. It codes for CASSHRQRHYEQYF.

The chain uses TRBV7-2 and TRBJ1-3; D remains ambiguous. Germline V gene sequence: CDR1 SGHTA, CDR2 FQGNSA. V was clipped by 5 bases and J by 0 bases, with 14 bases between them. CDR3 length equals 16 residues. CDR3 loop: CASSLLQLSSGNTIYF. The CDR3 DNA is TGTGCCAGCAGCCTCCTACAACTGAGCTCTGGAAACACCATATATTTT.

This chain joins TRBV2 and TRBJ2-1, with TRBD2 identical over 13 bases. Per the germline V gene, CDR1 is SNHLY and CDR2 is FYNNEI. The junction had 9 bases not matched to a gene; V was cut back by 6 bases and J by 4 bases. CDR3 length: 17 residues. The CDR3 protein is CASSFSGLAGVYNEQFF. CDR3 DNA: TGTGCCAGCAGCTTTTCAGGACTAGCGGGAGTGTACAATGAGCAGTTCTTC.

The V call is TRBV21-1, the J call TRBJ1-4; whether TRBD1, the table's D call, matches the DNA was not checked. TRBV21-1 constitutes a pseudogene. The CDR3 runs to 14 residues. CDR3 amino acids: CASSNPGQGEKLFF. CDR3 DNA: TGTGCCAGCAGCAATCCTGGACAAGGTGAAAAACTGTTTTTT.

The chain uses TRBV27 and TRBJ1-1; D is ambiguous. Trimming stripped 6 bases from V and 1 base from J, with 15 bases between. Per germline, CDR1 MNHEY and CDR2 SMNVEV (reference sequence). This CDR3 spans 15 amino acids. CDR3 protein: CASRPTRRGNTEAFF. In DNA, the CDR3 is TGTGCCAGCAGGCCTACCCGTCGAGGGAACACTGAAGCTTTCTTT.

This clone was picked up one time. The genes are TRBV11-2 and TRBJ2-1; D is perhaps TRBD2 (5 bases). The CDR3 runs 14 residues. Germline V gene sequence: CDR1 SGHAT, CDR2 FQNNGV. Trimming pared 2 bases from V and 9 bases from J, leaving 14 bases between. CDR3 in DNA: TGTGCCAGCAGCTTAAGTTGGGAGTTATTTGAGCAGTTCTTC. Protein: CASSLSWELFEQFF. The whole variable domain, remainder taken from reference TRBV11-2 and TRBJ2-1, is EAGVAQSPRYKIIEKRQSVAFWCNPISGHATLYWYQQILGQGPKLLIQFQNNGVVDDSQLPKDRFSAERLKGVDSTLKIQPAKLEDSAVYLCASSLSWELFEQFFGPGTRLTVL.

The J gene is TRBJ2-7, the V gene TRBV29-1; D might be TRBD1 or TRBD2, each matching 5 bases. Trimming left V 7 bases short and J 0 bases short, with 16 bases between. Per the germline V gene, CDR1 is SQVTM and CDR2 is ANQGSEA. The CDR3 runs to 14 residues. The CDR3 nucleotides read TGCAGCGCCTCCCGGGACGTGAGCTCCTACGAGCAGTACTTC. Amino acids: CSASRDVSSYEQYF.